What follows is one T cell receptor (beta chain) and its context. These data originate in a study of T cell changes during pregnancy in multiple sclerosis. The assay was immunoSEQ multiplex PCR, and TCRdb's table has in-frame clones only and misses some. This sample yields approximately 79,000 clones, of which over 85% are seen a single time; 0.65% to 0.75% belongs to the top ten. Germline CDR1 SGHTA, CDR2 FQGNSA. The CDR3 runs 19 residues. V dropped 0 bases and J dropped 3; count of bases not matched to a gene: 13. The TCR comes from a female donor in good health, enrolled as a control in a pregnancy study. This sample comprised peripheral blood, obtained in the second trimester of pregnancy. V and J are TRBV7-2 and TRBJ2-2, with 7 bases aligning to TRBD1. CDR3: CASSLASIITGADTGELFF. For the CDR3, the DNA is TGTGCCAGCAGCTTAGCGTCCATAATCACAGGGGCCGACACCGGGGAGCTGTTTTTT.